A few counts support the clone carrying this T cell receptor (beta chain). Germline loops: CDR1 SGHRS, CDR2 YFSETQ. The CDR3 totals 14 residues. Losses at the gene ends were 1 base for V and 2 bases for J; bases not matched to a gene: 1. These data come from a study of T cell responses to AZD1222 COVID-19 vaccine. Only in-frame clones appear in the TCRdb table, and some are missing; sequencing was by immunoSEQ multiplex PCR. This table holds about 100,000 clones, about 83% found once. The material sequenced was peripheral blood, taken on day 0 of AZD1222 vaccination. The TCR originated in an adult in good health. This chain links TRBV5-1 with TRBJ1-2; 8 bases are shared with TRBD1. CDR3 in amino acids: CASSLQGANYGYTF. CDR3 nucleotide sequence: TGCGCCAGCAGCTTGCAGGGGGCAAACTATGGCTACACCTTC.